The 2 T cell receptor beta chains below all came from one sample that was sequenced in a study of blood T cell repertoires in COVID-19. Sequencing was performed with immunoSEQ multiplex PCR; in TCRdb, only in-frame clones are kept and a portion is missing. The sample includes 85,000 or so clones, 75% to 90% seen only once; the top ten take roughly 30%. Specimen: peripheral blood. The receptor set was obtained from a man between 50 and 59 years old with active or convalescent COVID-19.

The gene calls are TRBV3-1 (or the pseudogene TRBV3-2) and TRBJ2-6; weak D call: TRBD1 (5 bases). Trimming shortened V by 0 bases and J by 4 bases, and 10 bases separated the two germline ends. This CDR3 is built from 16 residues. CDR1 and CDR2 (germline): LGHDT, YNNKEL (reference sequence). CDR3 DNA sequence: TGTGCCAGCAGCCAAGACAGGGTGGCCGGGGCCAACGTCCTGACTTTC. The encoded protein is CASSQDRVAGANVLTF.

J is TRBJ2-1 and V is TRBV6-5, with 8 bases identical to TRBD1. The CDR3 loop spans 15 amino acids. Germline V gene sequence: CDR1 MNHEY, CDR2 SVGAGI. V was pared by 5 bases and J by 4 bases, with 7 bases of the junction left unmatched. The CDR3: CASSPVGTGYNEQFF. In DNA form, the CDR3 reads TGTGCCAGCAGTCCCGTGGGGACAGGTTACAATGAGCAGTTCTTC.